This T cell receptor (beta chain) was recovered during a study of blood T cell repertoires in COVID-19. As for the study in general: Some COVID-19 samples were acute and others convalescent; all came from the United States, Italy and Spain.

Per the authors' pipeline: The authors estimated nucleated cell counts from reference gene primer amplification. Assay: immunoSEQ multiplex PCR; the TCRdb copy retains only in-frame clones and omits some. V, J and clone size reflect that table, while D and trimming were determined from the DNA. The sample carries about 300,000 clones, around 87% recorded once. CDR3 size: 13 residues. Trimming took 5 bases from V and 3 from J, leaving 11 bases between them. The germline V gene has CDR1 SGHTS and CDR2 YDEGEE. Sequences were obtained from peripheral blood. V is TRBV5-8 and J is TRBJ1-2, with D unclear. The receptor was derived from a man between 70 and 80 years old with acute or convalescent COVID-19. The CDR3 loop is CASRMGLYYGYTF. The CDR3 nucleotides read TGTGCCAGCAGGATGGGCTTATACTATGGCTACACCTTC.